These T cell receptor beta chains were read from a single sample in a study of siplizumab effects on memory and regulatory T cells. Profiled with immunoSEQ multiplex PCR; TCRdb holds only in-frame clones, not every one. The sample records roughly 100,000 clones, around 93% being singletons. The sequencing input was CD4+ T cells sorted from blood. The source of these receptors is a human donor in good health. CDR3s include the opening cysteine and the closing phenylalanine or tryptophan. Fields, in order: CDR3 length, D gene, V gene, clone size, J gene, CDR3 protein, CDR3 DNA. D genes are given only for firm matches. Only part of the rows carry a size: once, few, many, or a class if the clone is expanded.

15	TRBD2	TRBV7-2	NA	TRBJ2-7	CASSSLAGGPYEQYF	TGTGCCAGCAGCTCCCTAGCGGGAGGGCCTTACGAGCAGTACTTC
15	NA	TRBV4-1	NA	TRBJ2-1	CASSPQEGAYNEQFF	TGCGCCAGCAGCCCCCAGGAGGGGGCCTACAATGAGCAGTTCTTC
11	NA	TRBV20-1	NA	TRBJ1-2	CSARGTTGYTF	TGCAGTGCTAGGGGGACTACTGGCTACACCTTC
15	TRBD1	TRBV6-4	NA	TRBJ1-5	CASSGDRGPNQPQHF	TGTGCCAGCAGTGGGGACAGGGGGCCCAATCAGCCCCAGCATTTT
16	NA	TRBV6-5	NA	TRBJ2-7	CASSYSITSNSYEQYF	TGTGCCAGCAGTTACTCGATAACATCCAACTCCTACGAGCAGTACTTC
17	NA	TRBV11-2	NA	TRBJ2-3	CASSLEGVGRGTDTQYF	TGTGCCAGCAGCTTAGAGGGGGTCGGAAGGGGTACAGATACGCAGTATTTT
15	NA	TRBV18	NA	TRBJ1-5	CASSPPGQGNQPQHF	TGTGCCAGCTCACCACCGGGGCAGGGCAATCAGCCCCAGCATTTT
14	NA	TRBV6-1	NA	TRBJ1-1	CASSENWGNTEAFF	TGTGCCAGCAGTGAAAATTGGGGGAACACTGAAGCTTTCTTT
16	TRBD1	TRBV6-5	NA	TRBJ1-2	CASSSSVGQGIYGYTF	TGTGCCAGCAGTTCCTCGGTCGGACAGGGGATCTATGGCTACACCTTC
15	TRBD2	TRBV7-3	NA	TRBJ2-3	CASSRARGSTDTQYF	TGTGCCAGCAGCCGCGCCCGCGGGAGTACGGATACGCAGTATTTT
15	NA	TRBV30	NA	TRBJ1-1	CAWSPMRGGSTEAFF	TGTGCCTGGAGTCCCATGAGGGGAGGGAGTACTGAAGCTTTCTTT
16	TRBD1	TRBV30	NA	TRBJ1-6	CAWTRDSSSYNSPLHF	TGTGCCTGGACCAGGGACAGTAGCTCCTATAATTCACCCCTCCACTTT
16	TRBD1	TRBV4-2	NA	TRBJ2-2	CASSRPGQGSAGELFF	TGTGCCAGCAGCCGGCCGGGACAGGGGTCCGCCGGGGAGCTGTTTTTT
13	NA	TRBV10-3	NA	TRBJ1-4	CAISGAQGEKLFF	TGTGCCATCAGTGGGGCACAGGGCGAAAAACTGTTTTTT
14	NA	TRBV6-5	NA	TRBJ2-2	CASSLGVGTGELFF	TGTGCCAGCAGTTTAGGGGTGGGGACCGGGGAGCTGTTTTTT
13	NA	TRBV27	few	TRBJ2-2	CASSFNLAGELFF	TGTGCCAGCAGTTTTAACCTCGCCGGGGAGCTGTTTTTT
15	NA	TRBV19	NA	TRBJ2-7	CASSTSPTGLYEQYF	TGTGCCAGTAGTACCTCCCCGACCGGATTATACGAGCAGTACTTC
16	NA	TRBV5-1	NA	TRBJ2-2	CASSPRGEIDTGELFF	TGCGCCAGCAGCCCCAGGGGGGAGATAGACACCGGGGAGCTGTTTTTT
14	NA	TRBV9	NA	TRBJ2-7	CASSVDLGPYEQYF	TGTGCCAGCAGCGTAGATCTCGGGCCCTACGAGCAGTACTTC
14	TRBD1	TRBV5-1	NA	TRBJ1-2	CASSLEPAGGGYTF	TGCGCCAGCAGCTTGGAGCCGGCAGGGGGCGGCTACACCTTC
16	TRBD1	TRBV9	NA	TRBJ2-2	CASSVTGTGASGELFF	TGTGCCAGCAGCGTCACCGGGACAGGGGCGTCCGGGGAGCTGTTTTTT
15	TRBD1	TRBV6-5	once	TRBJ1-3	CASSRQGSSGNTIYF	TGTGCCAGCAGTAGACAGGGTTCTTCTGGAAACACCATATATTTT
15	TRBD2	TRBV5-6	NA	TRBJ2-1	CASSLDSGGNNEQFF	TGTGCCAGCAGCTTGGACAGCGGGGGGAACAATGAGCAGTTCTTC
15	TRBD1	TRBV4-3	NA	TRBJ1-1	CASSIGQGTNTEAFF	TGCGCCAGCAGCATAGGACAGGGGACGAACACTGAAGCTTTCTTT
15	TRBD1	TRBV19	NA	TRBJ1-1	CASRVRTGDHTEAFF	TGTGCCAGTAGAGTACGGACAGGGGATCACACTGAAGCTTTCTTT
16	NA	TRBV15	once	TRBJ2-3	CATSRDWNRGTDTQYF	TGTGCCACCAGCAGAGATTGGAACAGAGGCACAGATACGCAGTATTTT
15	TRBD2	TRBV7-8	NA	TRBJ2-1	CASSRSGSPYNEQFF	TGTGCCAGCAGCCGGAGCGGGAGCCCCTACAATGAGCAGTTCTTC
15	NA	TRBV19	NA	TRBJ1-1	CASSIPGRVGTEAFF	TGTGCCAGTAGTATACCGGGCCGGGTCGGCACTGAAGCTTTCTTT
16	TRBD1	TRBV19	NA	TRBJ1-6	CASSLASQGKNSPLHF	TGTGCCAGTAGTCTTGCCTCACAGGGGAAAAATTCACCCCTCCACTTT
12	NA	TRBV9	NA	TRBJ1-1	CASNGPHPEAFF	TGTGCCAGCAATGGGCCACACCCAGAAGCTTTCTTT
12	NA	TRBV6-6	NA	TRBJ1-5	CASSSPNQPQHF	TGTGCCAGCAGTTCCCCGAATCAGCCCCAGCATTTT
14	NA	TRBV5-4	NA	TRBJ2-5	CASSLGSKEETQYF	TGTGCCAGCAGCTTGGGCTCTAAAGAAGAGACCCAGTACTTC
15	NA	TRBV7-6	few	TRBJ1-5	CASSLGVGARQPQHF	TGTGCCAGCAGCTTAGGGGTTGGGGCTAGACAGCCCCAGCATTTT
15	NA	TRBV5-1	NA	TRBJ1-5	CASSLGDWSNQPQHF	TGCGCCAGCAGCTTGGGAGACTGGAGTAATCAGCCCCAGCATTTT
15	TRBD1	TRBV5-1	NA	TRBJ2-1	CASSSQGTGYSEQFF	TGCGCCAGCAGCTCCCAAGGGACAGGGTATAGTGAGCAGTTCTTC
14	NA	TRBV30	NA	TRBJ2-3	CAWSFYRKADTQYF	TGTGCCTGGAGTTTTTATCGGAAGGCAGATACGCAGTATTTT
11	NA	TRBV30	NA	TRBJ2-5	CAAGQQETQYF	TGTGCTGCCGGACAGCAAGAGACCCAGTACTTC